Below, 8 T cell receptor beta chains from the same sample are listed, as sequenced in a study of blood T cell repertoires in COVID-19. Measured with immunoSEQ multiplex PCR; TCRdb has only the in-frame clones, and not every one. The sample shows about 140,000 clones, roughly three quarters of them seen only once. Sequencing was carried out using peripheral blood. The source of these receptors is a man between 45 and 60 years old with active or convalescent COVID-19.

The chain couples TRBV12-3 or TRBV12-4 to TRBJ2-4; no definite D call. The CDR3 covers 11 residues. V was shortened by 4 bases and J by 7 bases, with 5 bases between the two germline ends. The CDR3 coding sequence is TGTGCCAGCAGTTCCGGGAACATTCAGTACTTC. As protein: CASSSGNIQYF.

The chain recombines TRBV11-2 with TRBJ2-1; 9 bases line up with TRBD2. The V gene's germline CDR1 is SGHAT and CDR2 FQNNGV. V lost 3 bases, J lost 4 bases, and 7 bases stayed unmatched. CDR3 length equals 16 residues. CDR3 amino acids: CASSLMLAGPYNEQFF. The CDR3 region has the DNA TGTGCCAGCAGCTTGATGCTAGCGGGACCTTACAATGAGCAGTTCTTC.

This clone was recorded only once. V and J are TRBV27 and TRBJ1-2, with TRBD1 as a possible D gene (5 bases). The CDR3 totals 14 residues. Trimming stripped 4 bases from V and 4 bases from J, with 13 bases between. Germline loops: CDR1 MNHEY, CDR2 SMNVEV (reference sequence). The DNA of the CDR3 is TGTGCCAGCAGTTCCGCGGGGGGGGGCTATGGCTACACCTTC. This codes for CASSSAGGGYGYTF.

The chain is built from TRBV6-5 and TRBJ1-4, with 10 bases that match TRBD1. The V and J ends lost 6 bases and 12 bases, in that order; junction bases with no gene match: 7. The CDR3 spans 13 residues. Germline CDR1 reads MNHEY; CDR2 reads SVGAGI. This CDR3 reads CASSPDRGVQLFF. In DNA form, the CDR3 reads TGTGCCAGCAGCCCGGACAGGGGGGTTCAACTGTTTTTT.

The rearrangement links TRBV25-1 to TRBJ1-1; D might be TRBD1 (5 bases). The CDR3 has 14 amino acids. V lost 6 bases and J lost 6, with 17 bases in between. Germline lookup yields CDR1 MGHDK and CDR2 SYGVNS. The CDR3: CASRLAGPRAEAFF. The CDR3 DNA reads as TGTGCCAGCAGACTAGCGGGACCGCGCGCTGAAGCTTTCTTT.

This chain uses TRBV15 with TRBJ2-2, with 7 bases matching TRBD1. This CDR3 contains 14 residues. The germline CDR1 and CDR2 sequences are LNHNV and YYDKDF (reference sequence). V was clipped by 0 bases and J by 5 bases; unmatched bases: 0. The DNA for the CDR3 is TGTGCCACCAGCAGAGACAGGGGGACCGGGGAGCTGTTTTTT. Protein: CATSRDRGTGELFF.

The chain is built from TRBV7-2 and TRBJ1-6; 9 nucleotides agree with TRBD1. The CDR3 sequence is 15 residues long. The germline V gene has CDR1 SGHTA and CDR2 FQGNSA. V lost 3 bases and J lost 9; bases outside the gene matches: 6. DNA of the CDR3: TGTGCCAGCAGCTTCCGGGACAGGGAAGGTTCACCCCTCCACTTT. Translation gives CASSFRDREGSPLHF.

V usage is TRBV28 and J usage is TRBJ1-1; D is unclear. Germline V CDR1 and CDR2: MDHEN, SYDVKM. V shed 6 bases and J shed 1 base, with 9 bases lying between them. The CDR3 covers 13 residues. CDR3 nucleotides: TGTGCCAGCAGCCCCCCGAGGAACACTGAAGCTTTCTTT. It is translated as CASSPPRNTEAFF.